The 23 T cell receptor beta chains given below trace back to one sample, sequenced in a study of Tregs in tolerant kidney transplant recipients. The protocol was immunoSEQ multiplex PCR, while the TCRdb copy is restricted to in-frame clones and leaves out a portion. Among tens of thousands of clones, about 89% were seen once, and the ten largest hold about 0.37%. Sequenced here: CD4+ T cells from blood, sampled before the transplant. The receptors shown here come from a human donor who received a combined kidney and bone marrow transplant.

The CDR3 here is CAIRGQSNQPQHF. The CDR3, as DNA: TGCGCCATCCGAGGACAGAGCAATCAGCCCCAGCATTTT. The genes are TRBV10-1 and TRBJ1-5; perhaps TRBD1 as D (6 bases). V lost 10 bases to trimming and J lost 1 base, with 11 bases between them. The CDR3 has 13 residues. CDR1 WNHNN and CDR2 SYGVQD come from the germline V gene (reference sequence).

The chain employs TRBV19 and TRBJ2-1, with D hard to call. Germline values: CDR1 LNHDA, CDR2 SQIVND (reference sequence). Trimming cost V 4 bases and J 1 base, with 5 bases left between them. The CDR3 covers 13 residues. As DNA, the CDR3 is TGTGCCAGTAGTACCGGGTCCTACAATGAGCAGTTCTTC. Encoded protein: CASSTGSYNEQFF. Supplemented by reference TRBV19 and TRBJ2-1, the full variable domain reads DGGITQSPKYLFRKEGQNVTLSCEQNLNHDAMYWYRQDPGQGLRLIYYSQIVNDFQKGDIAEGYSVSREKKESFPLTVTSAQKNPTAFYLCASSTGSYNEQFFGPGTRLTVL.

The genes are TRBV9 and TRBJ1-2, with 9 bases identical to TRBD1. Germline loops: CDR1 SGDLS, CDR2 YYNGEE. The CDR3 sequence is 15 residues long. Losses at the gene ends were 0 bases for V and 4 bases for J; bases not matched to a gene: 4. The chain's CDR3 is CASSVGQGVGYGYTF. CDR3 DNA: TGTGCCAGCAGCGTAGGACAGGGGGTGGGCTATGGCTACACCTTC.

The chain combines TRBV11-3 with TRBJ2-1, with D possibly being TRBD2 (5 bases). The CDR3 contains 15 residues. CDR1 SGHNT and CDR2 YENEEA come from the germline V gene. Trimming cost V 5 bases and J 7 bases, with 18 bases left between them. DNA of the CDR3: TGTGCCAGCAGCCCTAGCCACCCCGGTGGGAATGAGCAGTTCTTC. It yields the protein CASSPSHPGGNEQFF.

V gene TRBV6-5 combines with J gene TRBJ1-1; D may be TRBD1 (6 bases). Germline V gene data show CDR1 as MNHEY and CDR2 as SVGAGI. V was shortened by 7 bases and J by 2 bases, with 14 bases between the two germline ends. CDR3 length equals 14 residues. This chain's CDR3 is CASKKGQINTEAFF. In DNA form, the CDR3 reads TGTGCCAGCAAGAAAGGACAGATCAACACTGAAGCTTTCTTT.

The chain joins TRBV10-3 to TRBJ1-5; 9 positions agree with TRBD1. Germline V CDR1 and CDR2: ENHRY, SYGVKD. The CDR3 is 12 residues long. The junction had 3 bases not matched to a gene; V was cut back by 10 bases and J by 5 bases. DNA for the CDR3: TGTGCCACCCGACAGGGGGATCAGCCCCAGCATTTT. It specifies CATRQGDQPQHF.

The V and J genes are TRBV28 and TRBJ1-4; possibly TRBD1 for D (5 bases). Germline V gives CDR1 MDHEN, CDR2 SYDVKM. The CDR3 spans 14 residues. V was trimmed by 7 bases and J by 6 bases, leaving 15 bases between them. CDR3 region: CASNPGTYYEKLFF. The CDR3 nucleotides are TGTGCCAGCAACCCAGGGACTTATTATGAAAAACTGTTTTTT.

In the case of this clone: The germline gene is not matched at one end of the junction; a read error may be the cause. The chain carries TRBV6-5 and TRBJ2-5; 8 bases align to TRBD2. Germline V CDR1 and CDR2: MNHEY, SVGAGI. CDR3 length: 13 amino acids. The CDR3 reads CASSYSLGGRTNF. The CDR3 bases are TGTGCCAGCAGTTACAGTTTGGGCGGGAGGACCAACTTC.

The chain combines TRBV5-6 with TRBJ2-7; 9 bases are shared with TRBD1. The CDR3 consists of 16 residues. With 4 bases clipped from V and 2 bases from J, the junction kept 10 bases outside the gene matches. The V gene's germline CDR1 is SGHDT and CDR2 YYEEEE. The CDR3 spells CASSPWRTGDAYEQYF. The CDR3 DNA is TGTGCCAGCAGCCCCTGGAGGACAGGGGATGCCTACGAGCAGTACTTC.

The rearrangement uses TRBV9 and TRBJ2-5; 13 bases are a match to TRBD2. The germline CDR1 and CDR2 sequences are SGDLS and YYNGEE. V lost 4 bases and J lost 0; bases outside the gene matches: 9. There are 18 residues in the CDR3. The CDR3 is CASSTSGRDPLDQETQYF. The CDR3 coding sequence is TGTGCCAGCAGCACTAGCGGGAGGGACCCTCTAGACCAAGAGACCCAGTACTTC.

The genes are TRBV10-2 and TRBJ2-1; the D gene is possibly TRBD1 (6 bases). The V end lost 6 bases, the J end lost 9 bases, and 12 bases lay between the germline ends. The CDR3 spans 12 residues. Germline CDR1 is WSHSY and CDR2 is SAAADI. CDR3 loop: CASSPRGFEQFF. The DNA for the CDR3 is TGCGCCAGCAGCCCGAGGGGGTTTGAGCAGTTCTTC.

The V gene is TRBV7-2, the J gene TRBJ1-5, with 7 bases aligning to TRBD1. This CDR3 has 13 amino acids. V shed 6 bases and J 4 bases; nucleotides not matched to a gene: 3. Germline V gives CDR1 SGHTA, CDR2 FQGNSA. CDR3 sequence (DNA): TGTGCCAGCAGGGGACAGCAAAATCAGCCCCAGCATTTT. It codes for CASRGQQNQPQHF.

The chain combines TRBV7-2 with TRBJ1-4; weak D call: TRBD1 (5 bases). The CDR3 contains 17 residues. CDR1 and CDR2 (germline): SGHTA, FQGNSA. Trimming cost V 5 bases and J 4 bases, with 20 bases left between them. CDR3 nucleotides: TGTGCCAGCAGCCCCCTCTTTACCAGGGCCGTTAATGAAAAACTGTTTTTT. It yields the protein CASSPLFTRAVNEKLFF.

The chain has TRBV18 and TRBJ2-7; 13 nucleotides align to TRBD2. Trimming cost V 6 bases and J 4 bases; bases outside gene matches: 6. The germline CDR1 and CDR2 sequences are KGHSH and LQKENI. This CDR3 is built from 15 residues. The CDR3 is CASSPGTSGMYEQYF. The CDR3 nucleotides read TGTGCCAGCTCTCCCGGGACTAGCGGGATGTACGAGCAGTACTTC.

The chain employs TRBV18 and TRBJ1-5, with a possible D match to TRBD1 (5 bases). This CDR3 comprises 15 residues. The germline V and J ends were trimmed by 3 bases and 0 bases, with 9 bases remaining between them. Looked up from germline, CDR1 is KGHSH and CDR2 is LQKENI. CDR3 sequence: CASSPGPDSNQPQHF. In DNA form, the CDR3 reads TGTGCCAGCTCACCGGGGCCAGATAGCAATCAGCCCCAGCATTTT.

CDR3 protein: CASSPGGDRGEQYF. The DNA of the CDR3 is TGTGCCAGCAGTCCGGGGGGGGACAGGGGCGAGCAGTACTTC. The chain is built from TRBV28 and TRBJ2-7; 10 bases match TRBD1. CDR3 length: 14 residues. The germline V gene has CDR1 MDHEN and CDR2 SYDVKM. The V gene end was trimmed by 5 bases and the J gene end by 6 bases; junction bases not matched to a gene: 7.

The V call is TRBV19, the J call TRBJ1-5, with a tentative D call TRBD1 (6 bases). Trimming left V 5 bases short and J 14 bases short, with 16 bases between. CDR1 LNHDA and CDR2 SQIVND come from the germline V gene (reference sequence). This CDR3 comprises 12 residues. The CDR3 nucleotides are TGTGCCAGTAGTCGCAGCCGGGACAACAAGCATTTT. Translated, it gives CASSRSRDNKHF.

J is TRBJ2-1 and V is TRBV25-1; D possibly corresponds to TRBD1 (5 bases). Trimming stripped 5 bases from V and 3 bases from J, with 8 bases between. The germline CDR1 and CDR2 sequences are MGHDK and SYGVNS. The CDR3 is 13 residues long. The CDR3 nucleotides are TGTGCCAGCAGTCTGGACATCTACAATGAGCAGTTCTTC. This encodes CASSLDIYNEQFF.

This chain uses TRBV7-2 with TRBJ2-3; no firm D call. The CDR3 has 14 amino acids. The germline V gene encodes CDR1 SGHTA and CDR2 FQGNSA. Trimming stripped 2 bases from V and 1 base from J, with 7 bases between. This CDR3 is CASSLNARTDTQYF. The CDR3 DNA reads TGTGCCAGCAGCTTAAACGCGCGCACAGATACGCAGTATTTT.

The CDR3 DNA follows: TGTGCCAGCAGGACAGGGGGCTACGAGCAGTACTTC. This sequence encodes CASRTGGYEQYF. This chain joins TRBV2 and TRBJ2-7; 9 positions agree with TRBD1. The CDR3 spans 12 residues. Per the germline V gene, CDR1 is SNHLY and CDR2 is FYNNEI. The trim removed 6 bases at V and 3 bases at J, leaving 0 bases unmatched.

The rearrangement joins TRBV10-3 to TRBJ1-3; no reliable D call. CDR1 and CDR2 from the germline V gene are ENHRY and SYGVKD. The V and J ends lost 4 bases and 0 bases respectively, with 19 bases between them. There are 18 residues in the CDR3. CDR3 nucleotide sequence: TGTGCCATCAGTGGGGGAGCAGCCCAAGACCTCTCTGGAAACACCATATATTTT. Translating it yields CAISGGAAQDLSGNTIYF.

CDR3 residues: CASSGEEDTGELFF. As DNA, the CDR3 is TGTGCCAGCAGTGGGGAGGAAGACACCGGGGAGCTGTTTTTT. The J gene is TRBJ2-2, the V gene TRBV6-4, with a possible D match to TRBD2 (6 bases). V shed 4 bases and J shed 3 bases, with 9 bases lying between them. Germline CDR1 reads MRHNA; CDR2 reads SNTAGT. This CDR3 is 14 amino acids long.

The chain joins TRBV4-3 to TRBJ2-1; the D gene is possibly TRBD2 (7 bases). Looked up from germline, CDR1 is LGHNA and CDR2 is YSLEER. V lost 0 bases to trimming and J lost 2 bases, with 11 bases between them. The CDR3 covers 16 residues. This chain's CDR3 is CASSQEGGRAYNEQFF. The CDR3 coding sequence is TGCGCCAGCAGCCAAGAAGGGGGGAGGGCCTACAATGAGCAGTTCTTC.